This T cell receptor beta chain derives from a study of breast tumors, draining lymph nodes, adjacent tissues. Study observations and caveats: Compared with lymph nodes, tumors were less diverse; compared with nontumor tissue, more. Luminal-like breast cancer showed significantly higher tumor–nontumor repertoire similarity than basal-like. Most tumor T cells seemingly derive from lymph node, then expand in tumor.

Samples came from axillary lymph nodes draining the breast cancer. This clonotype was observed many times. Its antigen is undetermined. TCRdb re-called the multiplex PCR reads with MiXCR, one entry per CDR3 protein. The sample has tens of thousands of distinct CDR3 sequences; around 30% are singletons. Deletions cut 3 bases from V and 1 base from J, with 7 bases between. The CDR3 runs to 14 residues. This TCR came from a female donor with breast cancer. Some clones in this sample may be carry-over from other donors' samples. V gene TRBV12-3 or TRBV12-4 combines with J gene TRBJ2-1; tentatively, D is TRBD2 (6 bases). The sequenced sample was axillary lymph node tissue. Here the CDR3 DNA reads TGTGCCAGCAGTTTGCGGGGTTCCTACAATGAGCAGTTCTTC. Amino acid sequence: CASSLRGSYNEQFF.